The 10 T cell receptor beta chains below come from one sample, sequenced in a study of Graves' ophthalmopathy and Graves' hyperthyroidism. Amplified TCR beta CDR3 regions were obtained using RNA transcripts as template. Following a first-round RT-PCR that used HTBI primers, a second-round multiplex PCR was carried out. Each CDR3 protein gets one entry after TCRdb re-called the multiplex PCR reads with MiXCR. Seen here are 300,000 to 350,000 distinct CDR3 sequences, 15% to 20% observed once, and the top ten hold more than 9%. Sequenced input: peripheral blood. These receptors were taken from an adult man with Graves' ophthalmopathy.

This clonotype was counted many times. The chain recombines TRBV7-2 with TRBJ2-5; 9 bases agree with TRBD1. The CDR3 runs 14 residues. V shed 1 base and J 3 bases; nucleotides not matched to a gene: 0. Germline V lookup: CDR1 SGHTA, CDR2 FQGNSA. The CDR3: CASSLGQGEETQYF. DNA for the CDR3: TGTGCCAGCAGCTTAGGACAGGGGGAAGAGACCCAGTACTTC.

This clonotype was detected ten times or more. The CDR3 loop reads CASNPTGGAAFF. The CDR3 DNA reads as TGTGCCAGCAACCCAACAGGGGGCGCAGCTTTCTTT. The rearrangement joins TRBV7-9 to TRBJ1-1; the match to TRBD1 covers 9 bases. The CDR3 length is 12 residues. The germline V gene has CDR1 SEHNR and CDR2 FQNEAQ (reference sequence). J was trimmed by 10 bases and V by 7 bases; bases with no gene match: 7.

This clonotype was recorded at least ten times. The rearrangement uses TRBV6-1 and TRBJ2-7, with 12 bases fitting TRBD1. The CDR3 runs to 16 residues. CDR1 is MNHNS and CDR2 is SASEGT in the germline V gene. V lost 4 bases, J lost 5 bases, and 9 bases stayed unmatched. The DNA for the CDR3 is TGTGCCAGCAGTGCGTCCGGGACAGGGGGCATCCACGAGCAGTACTTC. Translated: CASSASGTGGIHEQYF.

This clonotype was picked up many times. The rearrangement links TRBV24-1 to TRBJ2-2; 11 bases are shared with TRBD2. V shed 4 bases and J 4 bases; nucleotides not matched to a gene: 4. The CDR3 totals 16 residues. In germline, CDR1 is KGHDR, CDR2 SFDVKD. The CDR3 sequence is CATSELAGEGTGELFF. CDR3 coding DNA: TGTGCCACCAGTGAACTAGCGGGAGAAGGCACCGGGGAGCTGTTTTTT.

In this sample, this clonotype turned up many times. V gene TRBV12-3 or TRBV12-4 combines with J gene TRBJ1-1, with D possibly matching TRBD1 (5 bases). The length of the CDR3 is 14 residues. The ends were cut back, 5 bases at V and 7 bases at J, with 17 bases in the middle. Here the CDR3 DNA reads TGTGCCAGCAGTCCCAGCGGGGGAGGAGGTGAAGCTTTCTTT. Amino acids: CASSPSGGGGEAFF.

This clonotype was observed a few times. The chain joins TRBV20-1 to TRBJ2-2, with TRBD2 matching 9 bases. The CDR3 has 18 residues. After removal of 0 bases from V and 4 bases from J, the junction contained 12 bases not matched to a gene. Germline lookup yields CDR1 DFQATT and CDR2 SNEGSKA (reference sequence). The CDR3 sequence: CSARDGPGGRGGTGELFF. The CDR3 bases are TGCAGTGCTAGAGATGGGCCGGGCGGGAGGGGCGGCACCGGGGAGCTGTTTTTT.

The genes are TRBV6-2 or TRBV6-3 and TRBJ1-1; possible D gene TRBD1, 6 bases. This CDR3 spans 14 amino acids. CDR1 MNHEY and CDR2 SVGEGT come from the germline V gene. V shed 8 bases and J shed 5 bases, with 18 bases lying between them. The CDR3 nucleotides read TGTGCCAGCGGGTACGAAAGAGGGGGAACTGAAGCTTTCTTT. Residues: CASGYERGGTEAFF.

Ten or more counts support this clonotype. In DNA form, the CDR3 reads TGTGCCAGCGCGTTAGGACAGGGGATACGCTACACCTTC. It yields the protein CASALGQGIRYTF. The rearrangement uses TRBV3-1 and TRBJ1-2; 9 bases agree with TRBD1. CDR1 is LGHDT and CDR2 is YNNKEL in the germline V gene (reference sequence). Germline trimming cut 8 bases from V and 9 bases from J; bases unmatched to any gene: 10. The CDR3 contains 13 residues.

V gene TRBV29-1 combines with J gene TRBJ2-5, with TRBD1 matching 7 bases. Germline CDR1 SQVTM, CDR2 ANQGSEA. The CDR3 extends over 13 amino acids. The V segment lost 3 bases and the J segment 5 bases; nucleotides outside the gene matches: 6. CDR3 loop: CSVETGPDETQYF. CDR3 in DNA: TGCAGCGTTGAGACAGGGCCGGATGAGACCCAGTACTTC.

This clonotype has at least ten counts. The chain links TRBV5-1 to TRBJ2-7, with a tentative D call TRBD1 (5 bases). CDR1 and CDR2 from the germline V gene are SGHRS and YFSETQ. Trimming shortened V by 0 bases and J by 2 bases, and 6 bases separated the two germline ends. The CDR3 runs to 13 residues. This CDR3 reads CASSLDRTYEQYF. The CDR3 nucleotides read TGCGCCAGCAGCTTGGACAGGACCTACGAGCAGTACTTC. Using reference TRBV5-1 and TRBJ2-7 for the parts outside the CDR3, the full variable domain is KAGVTQTPRYLIKTRGQQVTLSCSPISGHRSVSWYQQTPGQGLQFLFEYFSETQRNKGNFPGRFSGRQFSNSRSEMNVSTLELGDSALYLCASSLDRTYEQYFGPGTRLTVT.